This passage covers 12 T cell receptor beta chains from one sample sequenced in a study of blood T cell repertoires in COVID-19. This table comes from immunoSEQ multiplex PCR, and its TCRdb copy is limited to in-frame clones, with some not included. The profile shows fewer than 25,000 clones, 81% of them singletons. Sequencing input: peripheral blood. Receptor source: a man in his sixties or seventies with acute or convalescent COVID-19.

This chain links TRBV23-1 with TRBJ1-4; D unresolved. TRBV23-1 is classed as an ORF, of uncertain function. Trimming removed 6 bases from V and 2 bases from J, with 10 bases in between. The CDR3 spans 14 residues. The CDR3 DNA follows: TGCGCCAGCAGCCACTCCGGGACTAATGAAAAACTGTTTTTT. Translated, it gives CASSHSGTNEKLFF.

This clone was observed a single time. V and J are TRBV5-4 and TRBJ1-2; D uncertain. Between the trimmed V and J ends, which lost 4 bases and 5 bases, there was a span of 18 bases. Germline V gene data show CDR1 as SGHNT and CDR2 as YYREEE (reference sequence). The CDR3 runs 15 residues. The CDR3 DNA is TGTGCCAGCAGCCCGCCGGGGAAGGATAGATATGGCTACACCTTC. This translates into CASSPPGKDRYGYTF.

The chain employs TRBV6-5 and TRBJ1-2; 8 positions agree with TRBD1. Looked up from germline, CDR1 is MNHEY and CDR2 is SVGAGI. V lost 2 bases and J lost 6; bases outside the gene matches: 8. This CDR3 is 15 amino acids long. This chain's CDR3 is CASSYGTGRTDGYTF. The CDR3 nucleotides read TGTGCCAGCAGTTACGGGACAGGACGTACCGATGGCTACACCTTC.

The chain has TRBV6-5 and TRBJ2-7, with D possibly TRBD1 on 6 matching bases. The V end was cut by 4 bases, the J end by 0 bases, with 13 bases between. This CDR3 has 15 amino acids. Germline loops: CDR1 MNHEY, CDR2 SVGAGI. The CDR3 DNA sequence: TGTGCCAGCAGTTCCCCCCGGACAGACTCCTACGAGCAGTACTTC. Its protein product is CASSSPRTDSYEQYF.

The gene calls are TRBV11-2 and TRBJ2-3; 9 bases are a match to TRBD2. The germline V gene has CDR1 SGHAT and CDR2 FQNNGV. Germline trimming cut 1 base from V and 2 bases from J; bases unmatched to any gene: 4. The CDR3 consists of 16 residues. The DNA for the CDR3 is TGTGCCAGCAGCTTAGGCGGGGGGGCCTCCACAGATACGCAGTATTTT. It encodes CASSLGGGASTDTQYF.

The chain couples TRBV6-5 to TRBJ2-6; D not resolved. Trimming shortened V by 7 bases and J by 4 bases, and 8 bases separated the two germline ends. CDR1 MNHEY and CDR2 SVGAGI come from the germline V gene. The CDR3 covers 13 residues. CDR3 amino acids: CASTHMGANVLTF. Here the CDR3 DNA reads TGTGCCAGCACCCACATGGGGGCCAACGTCCTGACTTTC.

V is TRBV29-1 and J is TRBJ2-3, with no clear D. CDR3 length equals 13 residues. Germline loops: CDR1 SQVTM, CDR2 ANQGSEA. V gave up 5 bases and J gave up 2 bases, with 11 bases separating them. The CDR3 sequence: CSVRGSYTDTQYF. For the CDR3, the DNA is TGCAGCGTTAGAGGCAGCTACACAGATACGCAGTATTTT.

This chain uses TRBV9 with TRBJ2-3; D ambiguous. The CDR3 extends over 15 amino acids. The V and J ends lost 1 base and 6 bases respectively, with 15 bases between them. CDR1 and CDR2 (germline): SGDLS, YYNGEE. CDR3: CASSVTSSSLDTQYF. CDR3 coding DNA: TGTGCCAGCAGCGTAACGTCTAGTAGTTTGGATACGCAGTATTTT. The complete variable domain, with remaining parts taken from reference TRBV9 and TRBJ2-3, reads DSGVTQTPKHLITATGQRVTLRCSPRSGDLSVYWYQQSLDQGLQFLIQYYNGEERAKGNILERFSAQQFPDLHSELNLSSLELGDSALYFCASSVTSSSLDTQYFGPGTRLTVL.

The chain has TRBV6-5 and TRBJ2-7, with TRBD1 matching over 9 bases. The CDR3 has 14 residues. J gave up 3 bases and V 6 bases, and 6 bases lay outside the gene matches. CDR1 is MNHEY, CDR2 SVGAGI, per germline. This CDR3 reads CASSPGQGSYEQYF. Written as DNA, the CDR3 is TGTGCCAGCAGCCCGGGACAGGGAAGCTACGAGCAGTACTTC.

The genes are TRBV9 and TRBJ2-3, with 7 bases lining up with TRBD2. The CDR3 is 14 residues long. Germline assignment: CDR1 SGDLS and CDR2 YYNGEE. V was pared by 4 bases and J by 0 bases, with 2 bases of the junction left unmatched. CDR3 nucleotide sequence: TGTGCCAGCAGCCTAGCGGAGAGCACAGATACGCAGTATTTT. Translating gives CASSLAESTDTQYF.

This chain links TRBV5-1 with TRBJ1-4; no definite D call. The CDR3 is 14 amino acids. The germline V and J ends were trimmed by 5 bases and 5 bases, with 13 bases remaining between them. The germline V gene has CDR1 SGHRS and CDR2 YFSETQ. This CDR3 reads CASSEKPVNEKLFF. CDR3 DNA: TGCGCCAGCAGTGAGAAGCCGGTCAATGAAAAACTGTTTTTT.

This clone appeared a single time. The genes are TRBV3-1 (or the pseudogene TRBV3-2) and TRBJ1-3; possible D gene TRBD1, 5 bases. V lost 2 bases to trimming and J lost 6 bases, with 8 bases between them. The CDR3 is 13 residues long. Germline CDR1 reads LGHDT; CDR2 reads YNNKEL (reference sequence). Here the CDR3 DNA reads TGTGCCAGCAGCCAAACAGGTCCAAACACCATATATTTT. It encodes CASSQTGPNTIYF.